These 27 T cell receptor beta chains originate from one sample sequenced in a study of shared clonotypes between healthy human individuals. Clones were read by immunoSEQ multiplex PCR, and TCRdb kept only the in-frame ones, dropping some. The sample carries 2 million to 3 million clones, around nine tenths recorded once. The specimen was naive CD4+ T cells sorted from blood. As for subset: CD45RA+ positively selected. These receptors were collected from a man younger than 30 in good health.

CDR3 sequence: CASSGGGKRTDTQYF. The CDR3 nucleotides read TGTGCCAGCAGTGGGGGTGGGAAACGCACAGATACGCAGTATTTT. This chain links TRBV2 with TRBJ2-3, with D hard to call. The CDR3 is 15 amino acids. The germline gives CDR1 SNHLY, CDR2 FYNNEI. V gave up 4 bases and J gave up 1 base, with 12 bases separating them.

In DNA, the CDR3 is TGTGCCAGCGGTGCAGGGGGCCCAGCTAATGAAAAACTGTTTTTT. Translating gives CASGAGGPANEKLFF. The genes are TRBV6-5 and TRBJ1-4, with 8 positions matching TRBD1. CDR1 and CDR2 (germline): MNHEY, SVGAGI. The CDR3 is 15 residues long. The V gene end was trimmed by 8 bases and the J gene end by 3 bases; junction bases not matched to a gene: 8.

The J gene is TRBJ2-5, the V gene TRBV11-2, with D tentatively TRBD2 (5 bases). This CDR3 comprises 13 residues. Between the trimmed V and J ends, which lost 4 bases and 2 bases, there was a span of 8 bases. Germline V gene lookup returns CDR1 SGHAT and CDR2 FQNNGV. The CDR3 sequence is CASSYGIQETQYF. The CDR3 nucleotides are TGTGCCAGCAGCTACGGGATACAAGAGACCCAGTACTTC.

The CDR3: CASSQVLQERKTDTQYF. The CDR3 DNA reads TGCGCCAGCAGCCAAGTATTGCAGGAGAGAAAAACAGATACGCAGTATTTT. This sequence joins TRBV4-1 and TRBJ2-3; D ambiguous. The CDR3 contains 17 residues. In germline, CDR1 is MGHRA, CDR2 YSYEKL. The V and J ends lost 1 base and 3 bases respectively, with 17 bases between them.

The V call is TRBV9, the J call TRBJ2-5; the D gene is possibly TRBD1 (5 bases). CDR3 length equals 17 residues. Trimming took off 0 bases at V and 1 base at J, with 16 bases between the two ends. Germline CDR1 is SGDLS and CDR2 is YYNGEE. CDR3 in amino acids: CASSVGGALPLQETQYF. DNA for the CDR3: TGTGCCAGCAGCGTAGGTGGGGCCTTGCCACTCCAAGAGACCCAGTACTTC.

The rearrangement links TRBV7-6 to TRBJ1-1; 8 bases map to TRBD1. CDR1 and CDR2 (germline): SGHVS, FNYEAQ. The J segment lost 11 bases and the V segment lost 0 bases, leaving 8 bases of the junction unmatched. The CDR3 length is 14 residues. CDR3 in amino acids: CASSLAGQELRAFF. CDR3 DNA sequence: TGTGCCAGCAGCTTAGCGGGACAGGAGCTTCGGGCTTTCTTT. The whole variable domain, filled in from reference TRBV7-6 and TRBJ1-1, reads GAGVSQSPRYKVTKRGQDVALRCDPISGHVSLYWYRQALGQGPEFLTYFNYEAQQDKSGLPNDRFSAERPEGSISTLTIQRTEQRDSAMYRCASSLAGQELRAFFGQGTRLTVV.

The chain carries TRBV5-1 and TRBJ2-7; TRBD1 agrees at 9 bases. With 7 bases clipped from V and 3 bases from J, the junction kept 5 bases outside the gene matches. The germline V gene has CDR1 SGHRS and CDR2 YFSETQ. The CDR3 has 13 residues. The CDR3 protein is CASGQGLSYEQYF. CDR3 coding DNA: TGCGCCAGCGGACAGGGGCTTAGCTACGAGCAGTACTTC.

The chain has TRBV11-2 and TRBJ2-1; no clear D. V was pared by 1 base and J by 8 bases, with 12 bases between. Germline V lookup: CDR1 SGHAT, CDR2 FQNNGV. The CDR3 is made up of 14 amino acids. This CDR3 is CASSLVYQTDEQFF. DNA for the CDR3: TGTGCCAGCAGCTTAGTCTACCAGACGGATGAGCAGTTCTTC.

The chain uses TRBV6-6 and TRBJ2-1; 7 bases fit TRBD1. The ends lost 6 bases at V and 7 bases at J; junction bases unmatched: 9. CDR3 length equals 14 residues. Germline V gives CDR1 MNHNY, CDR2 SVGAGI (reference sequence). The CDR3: CASSLRQGANEQFF. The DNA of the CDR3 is TGTGCCAGCAGCCTCAGACAGGGCGCAAATGAGCAGTTCTTC.

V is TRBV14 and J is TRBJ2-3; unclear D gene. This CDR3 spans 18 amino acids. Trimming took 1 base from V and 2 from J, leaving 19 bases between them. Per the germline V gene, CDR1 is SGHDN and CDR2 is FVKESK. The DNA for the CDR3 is TGTGCCAGCAGCCAAGGTCTGGTAGGGCTCACCTACACAGATACGCAGTATTTT. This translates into CASSQGLVGLTYTDTQYF.

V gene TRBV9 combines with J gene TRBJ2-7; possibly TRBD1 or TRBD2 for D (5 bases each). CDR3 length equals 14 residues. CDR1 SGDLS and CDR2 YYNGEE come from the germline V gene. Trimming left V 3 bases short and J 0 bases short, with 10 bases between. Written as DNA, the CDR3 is TGTGCCAGCAGCGCCCGGGACGTCTCCTACGAGCAGTACTTC. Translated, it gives CASSARDVSYEQYF.

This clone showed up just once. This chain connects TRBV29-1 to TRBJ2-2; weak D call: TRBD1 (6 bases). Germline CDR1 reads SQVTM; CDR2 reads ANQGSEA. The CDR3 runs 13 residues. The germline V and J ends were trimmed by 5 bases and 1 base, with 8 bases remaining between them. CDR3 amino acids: CSVQQGNTGELFF. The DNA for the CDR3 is TGCAGCGTTCAACAGGGGAACACCGGGGAGCTGTTTTTT.

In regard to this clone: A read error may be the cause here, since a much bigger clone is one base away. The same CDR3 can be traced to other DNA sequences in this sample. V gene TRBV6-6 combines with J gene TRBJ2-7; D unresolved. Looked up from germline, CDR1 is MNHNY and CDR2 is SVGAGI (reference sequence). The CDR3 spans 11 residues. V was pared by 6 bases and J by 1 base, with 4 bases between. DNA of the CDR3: TGTGCCAGCAGCCCATCCTACGAGCAGTACTTC. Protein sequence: CASSPSYEQYF.

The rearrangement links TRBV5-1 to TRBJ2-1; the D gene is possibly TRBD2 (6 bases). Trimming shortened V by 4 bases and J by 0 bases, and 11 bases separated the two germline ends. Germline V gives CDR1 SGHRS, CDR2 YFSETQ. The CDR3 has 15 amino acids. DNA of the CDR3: TGCGCCAGCAGCCCGGCTAGCGTCTCCTACAATGAGCAGTTCTTC. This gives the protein CASSPASVSYNEQFF.

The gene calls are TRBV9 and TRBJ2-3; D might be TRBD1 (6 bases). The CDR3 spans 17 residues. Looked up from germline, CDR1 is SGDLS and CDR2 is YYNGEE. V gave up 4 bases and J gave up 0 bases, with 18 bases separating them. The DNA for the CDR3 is TGTGCCAGCAGCCCACGAACTACAGGGATTAGCACAGATACGCAGTATTTT. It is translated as CASSPRTTGISTDTQYF.

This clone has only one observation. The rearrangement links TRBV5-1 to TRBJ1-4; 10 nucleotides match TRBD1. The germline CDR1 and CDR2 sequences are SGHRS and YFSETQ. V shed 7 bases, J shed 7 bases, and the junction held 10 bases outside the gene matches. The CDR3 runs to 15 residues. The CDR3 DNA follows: TGCGCCAGCGGCCCTTCGGGACAGGGGATTGAAAAACTGTTTTTT. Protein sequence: CASGPSGQGIEKLFF.

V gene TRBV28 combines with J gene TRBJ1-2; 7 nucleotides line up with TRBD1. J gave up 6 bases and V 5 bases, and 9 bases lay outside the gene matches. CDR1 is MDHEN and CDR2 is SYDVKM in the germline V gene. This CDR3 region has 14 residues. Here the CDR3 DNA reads TGTGCCAGCAGTGCGACAGGGAAAGGAGATGGCTACACCTTC. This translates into CASSATGKGDGYTF.

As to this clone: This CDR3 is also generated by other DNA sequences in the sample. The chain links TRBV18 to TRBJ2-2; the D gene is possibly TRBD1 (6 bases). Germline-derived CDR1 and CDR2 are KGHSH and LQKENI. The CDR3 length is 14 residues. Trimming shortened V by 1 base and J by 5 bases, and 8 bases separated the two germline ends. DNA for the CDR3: TGTGCCAGCTCACCACAGGGGGAGACCGGGGAGCTGTTTTTT. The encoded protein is CASSPQGETGELFF.

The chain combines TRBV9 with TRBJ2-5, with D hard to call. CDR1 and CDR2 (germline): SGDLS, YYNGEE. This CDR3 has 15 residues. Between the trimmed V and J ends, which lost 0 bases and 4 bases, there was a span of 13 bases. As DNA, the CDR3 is TGTGCCAGCAGCGTAGAATTTGGGCGTCGAGAGACCCAGTACTTC. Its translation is CASSVEFGRRETQYF.

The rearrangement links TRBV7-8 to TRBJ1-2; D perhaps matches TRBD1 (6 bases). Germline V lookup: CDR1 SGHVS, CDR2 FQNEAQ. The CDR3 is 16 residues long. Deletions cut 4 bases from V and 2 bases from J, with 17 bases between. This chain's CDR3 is CASSSVLTDSNYGYTF. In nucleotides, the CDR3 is TGTGCCAGCAGCTCTGTCCTAACGGACAGCAACTATGGCTACACCTTC.

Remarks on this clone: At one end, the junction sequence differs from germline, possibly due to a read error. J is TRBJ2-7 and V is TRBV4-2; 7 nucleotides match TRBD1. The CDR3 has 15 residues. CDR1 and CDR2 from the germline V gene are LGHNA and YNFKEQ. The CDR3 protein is CASRQGTGASHEQYF. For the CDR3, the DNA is TGTGCCAGCAGACAAGGAACAGGGGCATCACACGAGCAGTACTTC.

The CDR3 DNA follows: TGTGCCAGCACCGGAGGCCCCGCCCGACGAGCTTTCTTT. Translated: CASTGGPARRAFF. The chain couples TRBV2 to TRBJ1-1; the D is unclear. CDR1 is SNHLY, CDR2 FYNNEI, per germline. The CDR3 extends over 13 amino acids. V lost 7 bases and J lost 10, with 19 bases in between.

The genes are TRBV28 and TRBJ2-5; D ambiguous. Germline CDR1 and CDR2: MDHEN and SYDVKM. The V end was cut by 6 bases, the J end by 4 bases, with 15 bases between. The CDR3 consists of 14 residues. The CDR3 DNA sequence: TGTGCCAGCAGCTTGCCAGGCCGAACAGAGACCCAGTACTTC. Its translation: CASSLPGRTETQYF.

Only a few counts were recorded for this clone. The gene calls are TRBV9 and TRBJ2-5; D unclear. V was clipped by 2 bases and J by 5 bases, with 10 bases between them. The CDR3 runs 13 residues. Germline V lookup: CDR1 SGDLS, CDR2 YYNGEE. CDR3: CASSVADLETQYF. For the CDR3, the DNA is TGTGCCAGCAGCGTGGCAGATTTGGAGACCCAGTACTTC. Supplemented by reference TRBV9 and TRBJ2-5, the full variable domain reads DSGVTQTPKHLITATGQRVTLRCSPRSGDLSVYWYQQSLDQGLQFLIQYYNGEERAKGNILERFSAQQFPDLHSELNLSSLELGDSALYFCASSVADLETQYFGPGTRLLVL.

The CDR3 here is CASSPPLLGQPQHF. CDR3 sequence (DNA): TGTGCCAGCTCACCACCCCTTCTGGGGCAGCCCCAGCATTTT. This chain uses TRBV18 with TRBJ1-5, with D unresolved. CDR3 length: 14 amino acids. Trimming cost V 0 bases and J 7 bases, with 10 bases left between them. The V gene's germline CDR1 is KGHSH and CDR2 LQKENI.

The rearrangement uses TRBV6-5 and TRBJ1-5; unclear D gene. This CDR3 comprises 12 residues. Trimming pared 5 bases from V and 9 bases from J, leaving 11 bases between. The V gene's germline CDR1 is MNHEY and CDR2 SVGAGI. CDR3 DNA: TGTGCCAGCAGTCCCCTTATGGGGCCCCAGCATTTT. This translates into CASSPLMGPQHF.

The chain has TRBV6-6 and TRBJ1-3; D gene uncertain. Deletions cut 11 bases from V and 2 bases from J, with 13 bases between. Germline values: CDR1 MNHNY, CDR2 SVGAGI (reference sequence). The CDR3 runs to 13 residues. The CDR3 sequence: CAAHSAPGNTIYF. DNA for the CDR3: TGTGCCGCCCATAGCGCCCCTGGAAACACCATATATTTT.